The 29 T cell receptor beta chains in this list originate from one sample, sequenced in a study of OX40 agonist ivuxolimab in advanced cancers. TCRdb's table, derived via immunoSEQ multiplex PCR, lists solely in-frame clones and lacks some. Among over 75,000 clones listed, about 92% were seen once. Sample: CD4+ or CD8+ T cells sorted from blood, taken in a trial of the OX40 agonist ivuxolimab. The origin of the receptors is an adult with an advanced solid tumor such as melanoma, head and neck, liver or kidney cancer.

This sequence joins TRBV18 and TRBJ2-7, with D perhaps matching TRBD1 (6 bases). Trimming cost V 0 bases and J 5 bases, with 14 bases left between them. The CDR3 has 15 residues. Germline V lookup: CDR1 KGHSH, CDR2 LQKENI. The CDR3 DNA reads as TGTGCCAGCTCACCACCCAGGGGCGAAGCCAACGAGCAGTACTTC. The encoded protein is CASSPPRGEANEQYF.

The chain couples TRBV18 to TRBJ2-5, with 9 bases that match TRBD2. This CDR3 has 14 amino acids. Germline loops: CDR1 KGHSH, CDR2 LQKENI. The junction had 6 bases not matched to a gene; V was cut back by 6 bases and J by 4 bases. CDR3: CASSIGLALETQYF. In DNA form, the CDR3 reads TGTGCCAGCTCGATCGGACTAGCGTTAGAGACCCAGTACTTC.

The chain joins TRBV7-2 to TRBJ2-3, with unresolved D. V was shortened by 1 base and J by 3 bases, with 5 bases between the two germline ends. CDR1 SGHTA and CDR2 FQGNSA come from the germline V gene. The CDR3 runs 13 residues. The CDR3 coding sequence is TGTGCCAGCAGCTTAGATTGGACAGATACGCAGTATTTT. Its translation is CASSLDWTDTQYF.

CDR3 region: CASSQGSYNEQFF. The DNA for the CDR3 is TGTGCCAGCAGCCAGGGAAGCTACAATGAGCAGTTCTTC. The rearrangement uses TRBV7-9 and TRBJ2-1; possible D gene TRBD1, 5 bases. Trimming stripped 5 bases from V and 3 bases from J, with 8 bases between. Germline assignment: CDR1 SEHNR and CDR2 FQNEAQ (reference sequence). The CDR3 contains 13 residues.

The CDR3 protein is CASSQDLANSGNTIYF. CDR3 nucleotides: TGTGCCAGCAGCCAAGATCTGGCTAACTCTGGAAACACCATATATTTT. The genes are TRBV4-2 and TRBJ1-3; D remains unclear. In germline, CDR1 is LGHNA, CDR2 YNFKEQ. V lost 0 bases to trimming and J lost 0 bases, with 9 bases between them. The CDR3 has 16 amino acids.

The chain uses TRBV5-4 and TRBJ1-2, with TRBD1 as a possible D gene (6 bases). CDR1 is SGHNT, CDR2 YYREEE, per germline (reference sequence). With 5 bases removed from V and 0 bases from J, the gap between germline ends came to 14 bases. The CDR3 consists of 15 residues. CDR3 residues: CASSHGQPPNYGYTF. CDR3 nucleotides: TGTGCCAGCAGTCACGGACAGCCGCCTAACTATGGCTACACCTTC.

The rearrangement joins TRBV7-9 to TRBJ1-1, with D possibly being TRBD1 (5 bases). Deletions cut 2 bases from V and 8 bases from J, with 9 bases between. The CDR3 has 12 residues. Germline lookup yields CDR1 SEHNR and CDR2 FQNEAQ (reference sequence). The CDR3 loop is CASSLWGEEAFF. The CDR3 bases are TGTGCCAGCAGCTTATGGGGGGAAGAAGCTTTCTTT. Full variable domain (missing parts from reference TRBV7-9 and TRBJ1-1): DTGVSQNPRHKITKRGQNVTFRCDPISEHNRLYWYRQTLGQGPEFLTYFQNEAQLEKSRLLSDRFSAERPKGSFSTLEIQRTEQGDSAMYLCASSLWGEEAFFGQGTRLTVV.

CDR3 region: CASRGLAGGDEQFF. The DNA of the CDR3 is TGTGCCAGCAGAGGACTAGCGGGAGGAGATGAGCAGTTCTTC. The chain recombines TRBV11-3 with TRBJ2-1; 14 positions match TRBD2. The CDR3 spans 14 residues. Germline V gene lookup returns CDR1 SGHNT and CDR2 YENEEA. V dropped 6 bases and J dropped 8; count of bases not matched to a gene: 3.

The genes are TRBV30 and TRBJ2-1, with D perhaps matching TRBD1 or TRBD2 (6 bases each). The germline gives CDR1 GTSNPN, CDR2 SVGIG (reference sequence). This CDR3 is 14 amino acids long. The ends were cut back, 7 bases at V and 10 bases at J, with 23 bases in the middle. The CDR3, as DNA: TGTGCCTCCACATGGGGGGCTGGATATTTCGAGCAGTTCTTC. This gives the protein CASTWGAGYFEQFF.

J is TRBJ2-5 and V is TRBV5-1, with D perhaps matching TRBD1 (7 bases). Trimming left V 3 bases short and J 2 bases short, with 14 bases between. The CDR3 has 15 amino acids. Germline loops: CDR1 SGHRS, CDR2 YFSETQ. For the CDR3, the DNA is TGCGCCAGCAGCTCAATCGGGGGACAGCAAGAGACCCAGTACTTC. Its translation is CASSSIGGQQETQYF.

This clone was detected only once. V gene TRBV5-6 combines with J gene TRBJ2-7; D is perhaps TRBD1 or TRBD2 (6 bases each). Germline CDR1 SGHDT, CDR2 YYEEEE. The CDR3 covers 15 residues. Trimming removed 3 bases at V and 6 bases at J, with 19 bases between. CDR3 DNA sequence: TGTGCCAGCAGCTCGAGACCTGAGGGGGGTGGCGAGCAGTACTTC. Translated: CASSSRPEGGGEQYF.

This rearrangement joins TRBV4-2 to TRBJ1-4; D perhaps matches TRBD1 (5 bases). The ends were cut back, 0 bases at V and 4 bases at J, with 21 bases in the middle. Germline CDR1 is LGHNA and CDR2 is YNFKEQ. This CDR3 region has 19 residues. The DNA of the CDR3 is TGTGCCAGCAGCCAAGAGACAGCCCCACGCCGCTTATATAATGAAAAACTGTTTTTT. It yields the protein CASSQETAPRRLYNEKLFF.

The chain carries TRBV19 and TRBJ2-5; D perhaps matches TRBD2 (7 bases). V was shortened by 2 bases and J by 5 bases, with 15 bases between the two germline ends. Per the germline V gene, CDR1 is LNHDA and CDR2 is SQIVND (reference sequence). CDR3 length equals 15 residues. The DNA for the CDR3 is TGTGCCAGTAGTATAAGGCGGGGGACAACCGAGACCCAGTACTTC. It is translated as CASSIRRGTTETQYF.

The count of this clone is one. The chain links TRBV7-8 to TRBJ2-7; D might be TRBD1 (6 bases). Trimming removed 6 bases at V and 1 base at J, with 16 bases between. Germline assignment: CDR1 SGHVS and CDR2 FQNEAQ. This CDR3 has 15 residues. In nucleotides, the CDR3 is TGTGCCAGCAGTCCCTGGACAGCGGAATCCTACGAGCAGTACTTC. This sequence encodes CASSPWTAESYEQYF.

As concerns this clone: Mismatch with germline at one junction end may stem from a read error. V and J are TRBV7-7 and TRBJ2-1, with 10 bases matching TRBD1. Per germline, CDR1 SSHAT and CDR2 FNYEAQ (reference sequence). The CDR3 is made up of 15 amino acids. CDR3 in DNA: TGTGCTAGCAGCTTAGCGACAGGGGGCAAGGATGAGCAGTTCTTC. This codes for CASSLATGGKDEQFF.

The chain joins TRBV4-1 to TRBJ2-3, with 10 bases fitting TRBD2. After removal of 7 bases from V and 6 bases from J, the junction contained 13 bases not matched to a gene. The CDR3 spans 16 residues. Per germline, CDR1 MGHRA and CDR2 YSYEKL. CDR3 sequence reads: CASTTLLAGRGDTQYF. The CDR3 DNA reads TGCGCCAGCACCACCCTACTAGCGGGAAGAGGGGATACGCAGTATTTT.

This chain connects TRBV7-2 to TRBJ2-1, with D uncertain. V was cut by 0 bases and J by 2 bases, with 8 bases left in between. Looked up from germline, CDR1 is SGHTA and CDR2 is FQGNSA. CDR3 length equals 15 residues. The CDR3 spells CASSLALGAYNEQFF. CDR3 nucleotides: TGTGCCAGCAGCTTAGCGCTTGGGGCCTACAATGAGCAGTTCTTC. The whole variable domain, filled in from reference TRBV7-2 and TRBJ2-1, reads GAGVSQSPSNKVTEKGKDVELRCDPISGHTALYWYRQSLGQGLEFLIYFQGNSAPDKSGLPSDRFSAERTGGSVSTLTIQRTQQEDSAVYLCASSLALGAYNEQFFGPGTRLTVL.

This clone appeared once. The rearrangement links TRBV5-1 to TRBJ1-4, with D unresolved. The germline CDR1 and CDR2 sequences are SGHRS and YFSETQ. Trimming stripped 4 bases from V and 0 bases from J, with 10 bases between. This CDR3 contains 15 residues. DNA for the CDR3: TGCGCCAGCAGCCCTTCGGACGCAACTAATGAAAAACTGTTTTTT. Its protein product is CASSPSDATNEKLFF. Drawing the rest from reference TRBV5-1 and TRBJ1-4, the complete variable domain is KAGVTQTPRYLIKTRGQQVTLSCSPISGHRSVSWYQQTPGQGLQFLFEYFSETQRNKGNFPGRFSGRQFSNSRSEMNVSTLELGDSALYLCASSPSDATNEKLFFGSGTQLSVL.

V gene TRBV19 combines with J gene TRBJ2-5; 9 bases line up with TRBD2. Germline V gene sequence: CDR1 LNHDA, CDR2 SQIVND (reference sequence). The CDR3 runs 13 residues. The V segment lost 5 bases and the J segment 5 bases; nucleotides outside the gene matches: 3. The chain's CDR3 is CASSFAGGETQYF. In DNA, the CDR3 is TGTGCCAGTAGTTTCGCGGGGGGGGAGACCCAGTACTTC.

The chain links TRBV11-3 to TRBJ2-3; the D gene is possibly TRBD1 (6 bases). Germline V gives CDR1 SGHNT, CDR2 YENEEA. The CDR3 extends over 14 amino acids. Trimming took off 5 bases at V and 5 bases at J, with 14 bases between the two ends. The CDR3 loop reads CASSPGDLLDTQYF. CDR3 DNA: TGTGCCAGCAGCCCAGGGGACCTGCTAGATACGCAGTATTTT.

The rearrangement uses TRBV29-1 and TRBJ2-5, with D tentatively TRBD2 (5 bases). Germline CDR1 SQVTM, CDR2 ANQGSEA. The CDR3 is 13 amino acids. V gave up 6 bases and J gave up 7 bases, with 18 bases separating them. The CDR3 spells CSVKRALVGTQYF. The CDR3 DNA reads TGCAGCGTAAAGAGGGCGCTTGTCGGGACCCAGTACTTC.

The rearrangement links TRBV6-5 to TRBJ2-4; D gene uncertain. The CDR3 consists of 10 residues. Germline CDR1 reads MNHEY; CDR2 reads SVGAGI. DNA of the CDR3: TGTGCTAGTGGAGAGGACATTCAGTACTTC. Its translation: CASGEDIQYF.

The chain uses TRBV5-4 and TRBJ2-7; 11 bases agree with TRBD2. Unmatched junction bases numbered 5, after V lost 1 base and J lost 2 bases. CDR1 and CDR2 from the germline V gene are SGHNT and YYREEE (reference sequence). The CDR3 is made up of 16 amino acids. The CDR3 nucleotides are TGTGCCAGCAGCTTGATGCTAGCGGGAGGTACCTACGAGCAGTACTTC. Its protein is CASSLMLAGGTYEQYF.

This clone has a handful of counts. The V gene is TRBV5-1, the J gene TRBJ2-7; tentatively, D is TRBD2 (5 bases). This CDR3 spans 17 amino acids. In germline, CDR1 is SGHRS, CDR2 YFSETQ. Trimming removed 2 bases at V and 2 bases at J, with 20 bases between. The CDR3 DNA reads TGCGCCAGCAGCTTTAATGCGGGCCCGGTCGGGGCCTACGAGCAGTACTTC. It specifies CASSFNAGPVGAYEQYF.

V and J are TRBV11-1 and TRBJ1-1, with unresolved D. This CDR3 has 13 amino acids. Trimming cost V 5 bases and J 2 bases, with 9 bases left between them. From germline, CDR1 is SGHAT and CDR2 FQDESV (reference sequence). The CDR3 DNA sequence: TGTGCCAGCAGCCCTAGGGTTAACACTGAAGCTTTCTTT. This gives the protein CASSPRVNTEAFF.

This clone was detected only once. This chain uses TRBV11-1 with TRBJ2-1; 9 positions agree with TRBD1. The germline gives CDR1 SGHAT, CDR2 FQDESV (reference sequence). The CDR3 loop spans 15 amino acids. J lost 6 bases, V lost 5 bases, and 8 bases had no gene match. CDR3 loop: CASSVPGQGLNEQFF. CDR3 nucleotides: TGTGCCAGCAGCGTGCCGGGACAGGGTCTCAATGAGCAGTTCTTC.

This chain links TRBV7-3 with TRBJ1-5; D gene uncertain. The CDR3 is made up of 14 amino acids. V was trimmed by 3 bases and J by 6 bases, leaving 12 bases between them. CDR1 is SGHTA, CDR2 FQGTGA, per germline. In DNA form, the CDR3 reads TGTGCCAGCAGCTTTATGAGGGTCGTTCAGCCCCAGCATTTT. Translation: CASSFMRVVQPQHF. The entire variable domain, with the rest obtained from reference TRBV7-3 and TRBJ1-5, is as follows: GAGVSQTPSNKVTEKGKYVELRCDPISGHTALYWYRQSLGQGPEFLIYFQGTGAADDSGLPNDRFFAVRPEGSVSTLKIQRTERGDSAVYLCASSFMRVVQPQHFGDGTRLSIL.

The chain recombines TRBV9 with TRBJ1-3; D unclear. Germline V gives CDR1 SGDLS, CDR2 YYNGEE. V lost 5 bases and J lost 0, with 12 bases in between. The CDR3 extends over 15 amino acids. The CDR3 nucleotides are TGTGCCAGCAGGCGGACGGGGAGCTCTGGAAACACCATATATTTT. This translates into CASRRTGSSGNTIYF.

The CDR3 loop reads CASSLGRSTGELFF. The CDR3 nucleotides are TGTGCCAGCAGCTTAGGCCGGTCTACCGGGGAGCTGTTTTTT. The chain recombines TRBV11-3 with TRBJ2-2, with unresolved D. Germline CDR1 and CDR2: SGHNT and YENEEA. CDR3 length equals 14 residues. The V and J ends lost 1 base and 5 bases respectively, with 8 bases between them.